The present T cell receptor beta chain was sequenced within a study of identical twins (dated by TCRdb to the mid-2010s). Regarding the study in general: To test whether fetal clonotypes persist, this study deep-sequenced TCR alpha and beta repertoires from monozygotic twins, from unrelated adults of various ages, and from cord blood. To rule out contamination, the twin experiments were replicated at different times with different library preparation protocols. Results and caveats for the whole study, not just this receptor: Fewer insertions were carried by abundant cord blood beta clonotypes, a similar but weaker trend appeared in young adult naive repertoires, and no such trend appeared in memory repertoires. In monozygotic twins, out-of-frame TCR alpha sharing was systematically underestimated by recombination models, although the models agreed with sharing between unrelated individuals. Compared with coincidental sharing between unrelated individuals, out-of-frame TCR alpha sequences shared between twins showed an excess of sequences with low generation probability. Because the same donors could not be followed over many years, the conclusions depended on cross-sectional statistical analysis. Excess twin sharing in beta out-of-frame sequences was weaker because fewer shared sequences lowered the signal-to-noise ratio. Invariant T cells such as MAIT and iNKT could partly confound zero-insertion analyses, although diverse VJ usage argued against such confounding for most clonotypes.

Remarks on this clonotype: The antigen it binds to is not known. No much larger clonotype is one base removed from it; base qualities were not supplied.

Libraries came from 5' RACE. Instrument on record: Illumina HiSeq 2000. A universal primer binding site was introduced by template switching, and a unique molecular identifier was present in the final cDNA, enabling accurate counting of TCR cDNA molecules. Specific primers in the conserved constant-segment region were used to synthesize first-strand cDNA for TCR alpha and beta chains. Each cDNA library was double barcoded, with a SMART-Mk sample barcode plus Illumina barcodes, to control for contamination. TruSeq adapter sequences along with Illumina sample barcodes were introduced in two successive PCR steps. TCR alpha and beta cDNA libraries were sequenced on the Illumina HiSeq platform with custom primers. The paper's data handling went like this. Raw reads were processed with MiGEC to extract unique molecular identifiers, and MiXCR was used to determine CDR3 positions. For each individual, recombination models were inferred using an EM algorithm with the repgenHMM and IGoR tools. Shared clonotypes were analyzed with the tcR package in R, and sharing was normalized by the product of cloneset sizes. To study raw recombination free of thymic and clonal selection effects, out-of-frame nonproductive sequences were analyzed. TCRdb applied fastp at Q25 and MiXCR to the public reads, then kept only in-frame beta chains. Each CDR3 protein gets just one entry, which takes the most common genes and DNA from the rows behind it. Clone size and V and J calls follow TCRdb, not the original study. In this sample the table shows hundreds of thousands of distinct CDR3 sequences, 8% to 9% of which occur a single time. Of the sample, approximately 0.89% is held by the ten largest clones.

Only healthy Caucasian donors were included. Three pairs of female monozygotic twins, all aged 18 to 29 years, were included in the twin cohort. RNA for TCR libraries was isolated from peripheral blood mononuclear cells. The same sample was also used in a study of yellow fever vaccine responses in identical twins. The second paper states: The T cell response to vaccination in identical twins was reported by the authors to appear partly convergent and partly personalized. In the study, vaccine-responding T cell clones were precisely tracked in identical twins.

The sequence was obtained from a woman between 18 and 30 years old in good health. Sequenced material: PBMCs.

In nucleotides, the sequence is TGTGCCAGCAGCTTGGCCGATATAACAGGCACAGATACGCAGTATTTT. The resulting protein is CASSLADITGTDTQYF. This receptor chain uses TRBV5-5 and TRBJ2-3; there is no confident call for the D gene. The CDR3 contains 16 residues, cysteine and phenylalanine counted. The DNA shown is the 48-base CDR3, in frame from base 1. V gives up 0 bases and J gives up 1 base, and the segment between their germline ends measures 12 bases. For CDR1 and CDR2, the germline V gene (reference sequence) lists SGHKS and YYEKEE.